This T cell receptor beta chain stems from a study of CD8+ T cells in alopecia areata. Overall study: Tofacitinib ran for 6 to 18 months before 6 months off drug. General study points: Tofacitinib significantly lowered scalp clonality and expanded CD8+ clones among the top 100. Affected scalp, especially in alopecia totalis/universalis, had a higher clonality than normal scalp did.

Trimming cost V 3 bases and J 11 bases; bases outside gene matches: 10. This CDR3 spans 13 amino acids. Per germline, CDR1 MNHEY and CDR2 SMNVEV (reference sequence). Extraction and reverse transcription of RNA yielded cDNA as the sequencing template. Generated by immunoSEQ multiplex PCR, the TCRdb table keeps only in-frame clones and is missing some. The table has 70,000 or so clones, approximately 29% seen once. As to treatment: oral pan-JAK inhibitor, 5-10 mg twice daily. This clone has ten or more counts. Antigen: not known. Specimen: CD8+ T cells sorted from blood, collected at week 4, from a patient treated with tofacitinib. The chain is built from TRBV27 and TRBJ2-7; 7 positions agree with TRBD1. The sequence was obtained from a human donor with alopecia areata. CDR3 DNA: TGTGCCAGCAGTTTCCAGGTCCAGGGGGTTAAGTACTTC. Translated, it gives CASSFQVQGVKYF.